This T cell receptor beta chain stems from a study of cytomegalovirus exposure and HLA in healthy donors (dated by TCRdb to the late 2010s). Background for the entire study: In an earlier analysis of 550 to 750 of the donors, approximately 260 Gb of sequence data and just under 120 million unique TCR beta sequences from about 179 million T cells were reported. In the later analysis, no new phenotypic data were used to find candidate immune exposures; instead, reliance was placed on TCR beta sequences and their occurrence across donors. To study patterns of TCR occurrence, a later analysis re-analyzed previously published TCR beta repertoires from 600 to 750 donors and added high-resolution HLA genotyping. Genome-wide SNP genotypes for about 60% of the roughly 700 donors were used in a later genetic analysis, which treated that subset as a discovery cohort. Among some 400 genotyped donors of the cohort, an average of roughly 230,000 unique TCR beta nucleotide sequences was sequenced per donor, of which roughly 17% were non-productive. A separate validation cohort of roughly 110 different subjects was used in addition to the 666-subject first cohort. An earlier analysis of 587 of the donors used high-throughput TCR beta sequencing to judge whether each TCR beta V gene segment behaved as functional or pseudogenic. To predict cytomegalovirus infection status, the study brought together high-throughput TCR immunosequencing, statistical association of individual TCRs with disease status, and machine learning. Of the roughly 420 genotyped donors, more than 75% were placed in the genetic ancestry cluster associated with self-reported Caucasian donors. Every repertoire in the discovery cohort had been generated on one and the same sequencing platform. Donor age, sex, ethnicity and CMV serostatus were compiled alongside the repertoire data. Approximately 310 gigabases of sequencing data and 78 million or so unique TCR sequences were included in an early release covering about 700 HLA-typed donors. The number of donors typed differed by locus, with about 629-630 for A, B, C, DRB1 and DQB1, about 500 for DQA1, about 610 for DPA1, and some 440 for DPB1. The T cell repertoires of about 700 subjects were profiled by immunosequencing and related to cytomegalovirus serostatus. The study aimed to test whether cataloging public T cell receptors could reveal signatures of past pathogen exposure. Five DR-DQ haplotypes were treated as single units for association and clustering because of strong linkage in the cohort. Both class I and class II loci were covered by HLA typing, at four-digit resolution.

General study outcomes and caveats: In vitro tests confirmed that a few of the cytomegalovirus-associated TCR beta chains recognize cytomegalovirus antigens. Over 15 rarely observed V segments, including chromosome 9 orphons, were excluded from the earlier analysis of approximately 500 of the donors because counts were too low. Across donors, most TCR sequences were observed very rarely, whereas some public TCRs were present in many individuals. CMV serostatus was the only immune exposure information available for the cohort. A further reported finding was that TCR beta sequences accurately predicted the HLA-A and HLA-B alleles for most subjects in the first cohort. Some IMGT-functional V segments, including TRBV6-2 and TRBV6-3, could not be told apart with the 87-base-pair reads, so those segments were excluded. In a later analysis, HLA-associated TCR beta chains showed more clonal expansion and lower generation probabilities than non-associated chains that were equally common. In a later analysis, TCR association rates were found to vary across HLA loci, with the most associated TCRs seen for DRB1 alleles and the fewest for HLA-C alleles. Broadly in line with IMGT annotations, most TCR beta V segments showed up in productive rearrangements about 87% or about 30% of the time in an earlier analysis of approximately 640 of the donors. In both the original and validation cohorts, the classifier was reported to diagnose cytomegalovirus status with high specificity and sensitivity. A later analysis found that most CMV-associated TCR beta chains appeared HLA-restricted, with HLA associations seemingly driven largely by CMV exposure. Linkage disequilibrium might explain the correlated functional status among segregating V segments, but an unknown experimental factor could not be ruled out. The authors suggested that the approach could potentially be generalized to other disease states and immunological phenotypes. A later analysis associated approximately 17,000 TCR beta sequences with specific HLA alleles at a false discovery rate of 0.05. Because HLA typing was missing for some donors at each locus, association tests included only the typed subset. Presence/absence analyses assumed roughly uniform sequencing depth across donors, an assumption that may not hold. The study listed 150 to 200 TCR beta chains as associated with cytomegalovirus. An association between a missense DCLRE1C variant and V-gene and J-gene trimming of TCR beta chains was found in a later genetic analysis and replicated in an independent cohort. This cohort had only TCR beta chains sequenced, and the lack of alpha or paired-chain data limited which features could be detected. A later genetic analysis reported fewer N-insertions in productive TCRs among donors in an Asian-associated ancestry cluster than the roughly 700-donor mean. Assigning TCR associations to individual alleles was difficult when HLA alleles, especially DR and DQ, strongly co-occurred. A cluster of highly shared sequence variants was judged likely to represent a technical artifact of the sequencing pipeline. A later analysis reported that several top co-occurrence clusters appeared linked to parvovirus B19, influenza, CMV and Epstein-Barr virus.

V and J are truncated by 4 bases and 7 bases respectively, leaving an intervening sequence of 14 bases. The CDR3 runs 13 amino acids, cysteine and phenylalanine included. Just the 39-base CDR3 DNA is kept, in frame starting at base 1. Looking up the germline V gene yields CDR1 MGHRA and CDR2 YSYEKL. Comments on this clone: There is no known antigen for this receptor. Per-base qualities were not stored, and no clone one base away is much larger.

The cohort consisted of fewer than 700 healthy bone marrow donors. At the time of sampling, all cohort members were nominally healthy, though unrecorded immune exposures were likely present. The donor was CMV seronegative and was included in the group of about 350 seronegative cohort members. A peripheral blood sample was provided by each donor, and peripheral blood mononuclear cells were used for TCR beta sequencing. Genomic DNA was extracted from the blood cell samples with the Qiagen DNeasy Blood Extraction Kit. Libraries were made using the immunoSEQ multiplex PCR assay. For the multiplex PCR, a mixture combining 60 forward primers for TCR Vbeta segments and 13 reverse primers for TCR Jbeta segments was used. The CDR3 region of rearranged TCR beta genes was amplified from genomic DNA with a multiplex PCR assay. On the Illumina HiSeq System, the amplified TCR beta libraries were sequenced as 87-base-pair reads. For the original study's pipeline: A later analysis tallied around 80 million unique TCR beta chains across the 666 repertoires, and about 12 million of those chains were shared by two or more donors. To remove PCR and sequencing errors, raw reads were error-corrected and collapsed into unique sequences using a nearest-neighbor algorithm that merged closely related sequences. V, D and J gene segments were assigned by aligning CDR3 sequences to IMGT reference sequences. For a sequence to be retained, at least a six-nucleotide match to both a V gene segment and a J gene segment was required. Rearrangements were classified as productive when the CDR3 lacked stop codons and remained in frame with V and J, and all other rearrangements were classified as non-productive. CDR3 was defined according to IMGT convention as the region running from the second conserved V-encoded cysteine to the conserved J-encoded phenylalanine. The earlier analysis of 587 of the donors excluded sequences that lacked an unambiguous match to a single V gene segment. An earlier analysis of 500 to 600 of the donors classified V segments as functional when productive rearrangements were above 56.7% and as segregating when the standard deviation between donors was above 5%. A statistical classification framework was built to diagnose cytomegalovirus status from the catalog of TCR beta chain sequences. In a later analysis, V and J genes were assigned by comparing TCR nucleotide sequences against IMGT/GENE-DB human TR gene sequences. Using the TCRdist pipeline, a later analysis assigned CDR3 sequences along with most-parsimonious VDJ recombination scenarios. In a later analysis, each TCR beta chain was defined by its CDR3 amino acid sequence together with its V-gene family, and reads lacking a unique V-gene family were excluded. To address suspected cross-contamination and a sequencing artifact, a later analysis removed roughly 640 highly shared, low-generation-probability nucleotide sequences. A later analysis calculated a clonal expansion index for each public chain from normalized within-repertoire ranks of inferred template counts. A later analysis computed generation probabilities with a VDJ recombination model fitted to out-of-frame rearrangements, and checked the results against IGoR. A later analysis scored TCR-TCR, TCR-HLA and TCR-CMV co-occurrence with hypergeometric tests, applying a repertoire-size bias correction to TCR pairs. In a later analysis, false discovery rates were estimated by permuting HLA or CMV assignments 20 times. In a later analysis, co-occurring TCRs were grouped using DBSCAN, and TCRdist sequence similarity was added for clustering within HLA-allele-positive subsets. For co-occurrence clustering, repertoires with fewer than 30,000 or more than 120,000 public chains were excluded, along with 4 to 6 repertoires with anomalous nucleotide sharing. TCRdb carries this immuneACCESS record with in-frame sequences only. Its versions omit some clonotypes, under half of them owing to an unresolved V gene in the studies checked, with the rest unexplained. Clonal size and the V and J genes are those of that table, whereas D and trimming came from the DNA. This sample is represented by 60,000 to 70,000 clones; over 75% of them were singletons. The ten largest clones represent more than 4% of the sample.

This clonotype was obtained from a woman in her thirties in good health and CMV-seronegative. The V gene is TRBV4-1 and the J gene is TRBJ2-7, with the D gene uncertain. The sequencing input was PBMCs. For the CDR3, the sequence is CASSRIQPGEQYF. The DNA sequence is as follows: TGCGCCAGCAGCCGGATACAACCGGGTGAGCAGTACTTC.